This T cell receptor (beta chain) was retrieved from a study of blood T cells in healthy people across ages. Study conclusions and caveats: Diversity was higher, and naive CD4+ cells more numerous, in long-lived donors than in aged donors. The unknown donor CMV status may have confounded expanded clonotype changes. TCR beta diversity per million T cells fell roughly linearly with age.

With respect to this clonotype: The target antigen is unknown.

This CDR3 comprises 17 residues. V lost 1 base, J lost 4 bases, and 12 bases stayed unmatched. Germline CDR1 MGHRA, CDR2 YSYEKL. Using a J-beta primer mix together with a sample-barcoded 5' primer, a second PCR was run for about 7 to 12 cycles. TCRdb ran MiXCR on the 5' RACE reads and lists one entry per CDR3 protein. Of about 1.6 million distinct CDR3 sequences in the sample, almost 35% were seen once. The study recruited healthy Caucasian donors from Russia who were aged about 6 to 90. The chain uses TRBV4-1 and TRBJ1-2; 7 positions match TRBD1. The sample comprised blood. The clonotype originates from a woman aged 30 to 39 in good health. The CDR3 reads CASSQVFRDREGYGYTF. The CDR3 nucleotides are TGCGCCAGCAGCCAAGTTTTCCGAGACAGGGAGGGCTATGGCTACACCTTC.